The present T cell receptor (beta chain) was sequenced within a study of spatial heterogeneity in lung cancer. Across the study: The mean occurrence of each unique TCR and UMI combination in raw reads exceeded 9.5. Overall study results and limits: Circulating ubiquitous expanded tumor TCRs were observed more frequently at resection than at follow-up.

Looked up from germline, CDR1 is GTSNPN and CDR2 is SVGIG (reference sequence). The germline V and J ends were trimmed by 0 bases and 4 bases, with 4 bases remaining between them. This CDR3 comprises 12 residues. Time point noted: sample taken at primary tumor resection. Unsorted tumor, nontumor lung tissue or cryopreserved PBMC supplied the whole RNA. Samples were obtained from around 73 donors, all untreated early-stage non-small cell lung cancer patients. Every individual TCR cDNA molecule carried its own unique molecular identifier, which allowed correction of PCR and sequencing errors. A single record per CDR3 protein comes from TCRdb applying MiXCR to the 5' RACE reads. The data show 50,000 to 65,000 distinct CDR3 sequences, less than 8.5% seen once. This clonotype was counted only a few times. Antigen unknown.

This receptor was obtained from a female donor with early-stage non-small cell lung cancer. The chain links TRBV30 to TRBJ1-3, with D uncertain. Specimen: PBMCs, collected at surgery. CDR3 nucleotides: TGTGCCTGGAGTGTTATGGGAAACACCATATATTTT. Protein product: CAWSVMGNTIYF.